The rows below give T cell receptor beta chains drawn from one sample of a study of blood T cell repertoires in COVID-19. Measured with immunoSEQ multiplex PCR; TCRdb has only the in-frame clones, and not every one. The sample holds 90,000 to 120,000 clones, over 70% seen once. Sequenced input: peripheral blood. The source of these receptors is a man aged 50-59 years with acute or convalescent COVID-19. CDR3s leave out the opening cysteine and the closing phenylalanine or tryptophan. A D gene is named only where the DNA matches it firmly.

CDR3	V	J	D
SASTGKREFEQF	TRBV20-1	TRBJ2-1	.
ASSYGHIYEQY	TRBV6-2/TRBV6-3	TRBJ2-7	.
ASSQAAREWGNEQF	TRBV3-1/TRBV3-2	TRBJ2-1	.
ASSLAPKGRRNQPQH	TRBV7-8	TRBJ1-5	.
ASSDGLADEQY	TRBV2	TRBJ2-7	TRBD2
VGQGALETQY	TRBV30	TRBJ2-5	TRBD1
SARLSNEQF	TRBV20-1	TRBJ2-1	.
ASSPLRGGRLNYGYT	TRBV28	TRBJ1-2	.
ASSGGGLAGKETQY	TRBV5-4	TRBJ2-5	TRBD2
ASSRTSGGLREQY	TRBV5-4	TRBJ2-7	TRBD2
ASSPTSGSPYEQY	TRBV18	TRBJ2-7	TRBD2
ASSAAGQLGEQF	TRBV9	TRBJ2-1	.
ASSAGQGWNNQPQH	TRBV7-8	TRBJ1-5	TRBD1
ASSQGVPGLAGVNTGELF	TRBV23-1	TRBJ2-2	TRBD2
ASSEQGSYYGYT	TRBV25-1	TRBJ1-2	.
SATRLAGQETQY	TRBV29-1	TRBJ2-5	TRBD2
ASSLTGSYEQY	TRBV5-1	TRBJ2-7	.
ASTMGQGNQPQH	TRBV2	TRBJ1-5	TRBD1
ASSYHSGSGNTIY	TRBV6-6	TRBJ1-3	.
ASSVGQGAITGELF	TRBV19	TRBJ2-2	TRBD1
ASSPPGTYLEKLF	TRBV28	TRBJ1-4	.
ASSIQGLDNQPQH	TRBV28	TRBJ1-5	.
ASRQGRNTEAF	TRBV19	TRBJ1-1	TRBD1
AWSGGMSGNTIY	TRBV30	TRBJ1-3	.
ASSSRTGTDTQY	TRBV19	TRBJ2-3	.
ASSLDSPGELF	TRBV11-3	TRBJ2-2	.
ASSLGQGNIQY	TRBV5-1	TRBJ2-4	TRBD1
ASSLVGSSANEQF	TRBV5-1	TRBJ2-1	.
ASSRAGLQNTDTQY	TRBV19	TRBJ2-3	TRBD2
ASRPTSGSGSGEQF	TRBV7-9	TRBJ2-1	TRBD2
ASSQGAGGGSYNEQF	TRBV3-1/TRBV3-2	TRBJ2-1	TRBD2
ASSFAGSGTQY	TRBV7-9	TRBJ2-5	.
ASIHTGTAEAF	TRBV6-5	TRBJ1-1	TRBD1
ASSGDRGGGSPLH	TRBV2	TRBJ1-6	TRBD1
ASSLYSGGTEAF	TRBV5-5	TRBJ1-1	.
ASSSGHVRSYNEQF	TRBV5-1	TRBJ2-1	.
ASTEEYNQPQH	TRBV2	TRBJ1-5	.
ASRPGQSYEQY	TRBV6-6	TRBJ2-7	TRBD1
ASSLGAATGELF	TRBV27	TRBJ2-2	.
ARNYSTPASGHQETQY	TRBV27	TRBJ2-5	TRBD2
ASRTQVTGELF	TRBV19	TRBJ2-2	.
STRGVLKTEAF	TRBV29-1	TRBJ1-1	.
ATSTRQGNEKLF	TRBV15	TRBJ1-4	TRBD1
ASSTPTGSRGAF	TRBV19	TRBJ1-1	.
ASGAGRELDTQY	TRBV12-5	TRBJ2-3	TRBD2